This T cell receptor (beta chain) is from a study of cytomegalovirus exposure and HLA in healthy donors. Vbeta (60) and Jbeta (13) primers were used in the PCR. This table comes from immunoSEQ multiplex PCR, and its TCRdb copy is limited to in-frame clones, with some not included. The sample data list fewer than 85,000 clones. This CDR3 spans 15 amino acids. V shed 3 bases and J shed 0 bases, with 10 bases lying between them. CDR1 is LGHNA and CDR2 is YNFKEQ in the germline V gene. The source of this sequence is a woman between 40 and 55 years old in good health and CMV-seropositive. The sample consisted of PBMCs. The rearrangement joins TRBV4-2 to TRBJ2-3; D is possibly TRBD1 (5 bases). In DNA, the CDR3 is TGTGCCAGCAGCCACCACAGGACGAGCACAGATACGCAGTATTTT. Amino acid sequence: CASSHHRTSTDTQYF.